The present TCR beta chain was sequenced within a study of blood T cell repertoires in COVID-19. At the level of the study: Specimens from acute and convalescent COVID-19 originated in the United States, Italy and Spain.

In the original analysis: Nucleated cell number was recorded as an estimate derived from reference gene primer amplification. The protocol was immunoSEQ multiplex PCR, while the TCRdb copy is restricted to in-frame clones and leaves out a portion. V and J calls and clone size come straight from that table; D and trimming were deduced from the DNA. The table shows almost 300,000 clones, with around 92% occurring only once. V dropped 0 bases and J dropped 1 base, with 6 bases sitting between them. The CDR3 spans 14 residues. Germline V gene lookup returns CDR1 MNHEY and CDR2 SMNVEV (reference sequence). Patients from Seattle were sampled longitudinally, starting during active infection.

Specimen: peripheral blood. The sequence derives from a woman aged 25 to 39 with COVID-19, enrolled during active disease. The gene calls are TRBV27 and TRBJ1-2; D is unclear. CDR3 bases: TGTGCCAGCAGTTTATCGGCAGATAACTATGGCTACACCTTC. It encodes CASSLSADNYGYTF.